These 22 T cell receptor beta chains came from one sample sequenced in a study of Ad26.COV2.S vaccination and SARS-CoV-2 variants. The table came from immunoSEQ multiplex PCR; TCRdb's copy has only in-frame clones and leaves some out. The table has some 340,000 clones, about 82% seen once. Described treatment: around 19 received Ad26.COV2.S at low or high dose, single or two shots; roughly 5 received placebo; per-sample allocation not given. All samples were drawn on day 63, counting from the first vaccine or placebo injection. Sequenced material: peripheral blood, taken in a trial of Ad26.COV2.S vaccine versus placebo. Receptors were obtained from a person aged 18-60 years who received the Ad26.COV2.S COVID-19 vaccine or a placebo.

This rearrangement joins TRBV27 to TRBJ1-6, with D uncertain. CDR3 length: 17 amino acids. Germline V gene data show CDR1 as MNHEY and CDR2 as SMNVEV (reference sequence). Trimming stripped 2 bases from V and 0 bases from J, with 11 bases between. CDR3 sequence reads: CASSLKPGSSYNSPLHF. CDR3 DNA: TGTGCCAGCAGTTTAAAACCCGGGAGCTCCTATAATTCACCCCTCCACTTT.

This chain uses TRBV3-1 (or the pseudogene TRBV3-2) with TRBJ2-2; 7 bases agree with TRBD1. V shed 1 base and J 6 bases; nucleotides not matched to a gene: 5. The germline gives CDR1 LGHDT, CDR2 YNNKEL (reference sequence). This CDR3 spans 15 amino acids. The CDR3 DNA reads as TGTGCCAGCAGCCAAGTCCAAGGGGGCCCCGGGGAGCTGTTTTTT. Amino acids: CASSQVQGGPGELFF.

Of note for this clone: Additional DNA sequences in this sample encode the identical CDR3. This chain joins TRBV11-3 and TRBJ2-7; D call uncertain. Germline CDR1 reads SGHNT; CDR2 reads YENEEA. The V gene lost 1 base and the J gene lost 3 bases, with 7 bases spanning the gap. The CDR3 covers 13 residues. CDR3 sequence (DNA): TGTGCCAGCAGCTTAGGGGCTAGCTACGAGCAGTACTTC. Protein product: CASSLGASYEQYF.

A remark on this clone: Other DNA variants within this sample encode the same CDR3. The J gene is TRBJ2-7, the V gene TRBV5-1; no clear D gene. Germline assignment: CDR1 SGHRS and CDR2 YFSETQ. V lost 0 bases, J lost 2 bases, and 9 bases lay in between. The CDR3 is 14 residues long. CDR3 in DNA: TGCGCCAGCAGCTTGGATGGGCTGGCCTACGAGCAGTACTTC. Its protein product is CASSLDGLAYEQYF.

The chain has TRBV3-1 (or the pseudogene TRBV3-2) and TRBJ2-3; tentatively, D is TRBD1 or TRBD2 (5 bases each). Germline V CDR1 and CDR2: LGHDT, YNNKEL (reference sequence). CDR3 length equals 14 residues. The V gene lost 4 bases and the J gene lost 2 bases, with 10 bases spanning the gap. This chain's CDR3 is CASSPGTYTDTQYF. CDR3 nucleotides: TGTGCCAGCAGCCCCGGGACCTACACAGATACGCAGTATTTT.

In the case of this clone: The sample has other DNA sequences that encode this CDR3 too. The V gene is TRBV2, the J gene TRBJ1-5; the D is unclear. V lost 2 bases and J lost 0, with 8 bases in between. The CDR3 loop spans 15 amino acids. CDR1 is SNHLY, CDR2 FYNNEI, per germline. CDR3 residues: CASSERGYSNQPQHF. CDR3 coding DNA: TGTGCCAGCAGTGAAAGAGGTTATAGCAATCAGCCCCAGCATTTT.

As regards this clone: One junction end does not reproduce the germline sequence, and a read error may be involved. The DNA for the CDR3 is TGCGCCAGCCGGGGACTAGCGGGGGGCCCGGGCGACTTC. This translates into CASRGLAGGPGDF. V and J are TRBV5-1 and TRBJ2-5; TRBD2 aligns across 15 bases. CDR3 length: 13 residues. The V gene's germline CDR1 is SGHRS and CDR2 YFSETQ.

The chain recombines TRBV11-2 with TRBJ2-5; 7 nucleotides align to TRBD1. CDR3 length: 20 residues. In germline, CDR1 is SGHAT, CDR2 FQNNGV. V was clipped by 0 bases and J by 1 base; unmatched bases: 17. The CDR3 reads CASSLDHMLGGAVLQETQYF. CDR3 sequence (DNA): TGTGCCAGCAGCTTAGATCATATGCTAGGGGGCGCGGTCCTCCAAGAGACCCAGTACTTC.

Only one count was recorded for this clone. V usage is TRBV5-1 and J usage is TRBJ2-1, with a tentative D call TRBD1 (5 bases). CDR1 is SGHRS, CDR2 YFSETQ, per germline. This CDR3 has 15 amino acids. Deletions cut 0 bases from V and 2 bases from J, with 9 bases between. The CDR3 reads CASSLEEGAYNEQFF. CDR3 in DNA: TGCGCCAGCAGCTTGGAGGAAGGGGCCTACAATGAGCAGTTCTTC. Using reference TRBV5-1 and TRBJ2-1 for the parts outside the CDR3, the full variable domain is KAGVTQTPRYLIKTRGQQVTLSCSPISGHRSVSWYQQTPGQGLQFLFEYFSETQRNKGNFPGRFSGRQFSNSRSEMNVSTLELGDSALYLCASSLEEGAYNEQFFGPGTRLTVL.

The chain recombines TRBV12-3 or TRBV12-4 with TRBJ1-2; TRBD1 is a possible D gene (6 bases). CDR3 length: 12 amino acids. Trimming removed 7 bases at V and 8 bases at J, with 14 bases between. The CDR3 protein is CASTSPGEGYTF. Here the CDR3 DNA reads TGTGCCAGCACCTCCCCAGGGGAAGGCTACACCTTC.

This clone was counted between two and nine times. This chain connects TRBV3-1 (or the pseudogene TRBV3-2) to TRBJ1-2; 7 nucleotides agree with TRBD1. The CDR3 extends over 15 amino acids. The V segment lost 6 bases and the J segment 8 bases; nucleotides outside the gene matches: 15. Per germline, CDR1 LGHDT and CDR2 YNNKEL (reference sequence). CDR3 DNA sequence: TGTGCCAGCAGGCCGTTCGGGACAGACCCTAGGGGCTACACCTTC. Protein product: CASRPFGTDPRGYTF.

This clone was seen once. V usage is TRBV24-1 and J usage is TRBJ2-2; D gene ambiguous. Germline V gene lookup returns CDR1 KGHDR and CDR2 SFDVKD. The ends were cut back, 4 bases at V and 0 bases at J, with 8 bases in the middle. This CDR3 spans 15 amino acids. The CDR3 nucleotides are TGTGCCACCAGTGACAAGGGCGCGAACACCGGGGAGCTGTTTTTT. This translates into CATSDKGANTGELFF.

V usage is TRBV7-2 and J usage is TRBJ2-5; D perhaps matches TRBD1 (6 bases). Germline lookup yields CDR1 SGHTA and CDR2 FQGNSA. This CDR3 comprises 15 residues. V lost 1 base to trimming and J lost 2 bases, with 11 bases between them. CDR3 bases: TGTGCCAGCAGCTTAGTCGGACAGCCTCAAGAGACCCAGTACTTC. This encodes CASSLVGQPQETQYF.

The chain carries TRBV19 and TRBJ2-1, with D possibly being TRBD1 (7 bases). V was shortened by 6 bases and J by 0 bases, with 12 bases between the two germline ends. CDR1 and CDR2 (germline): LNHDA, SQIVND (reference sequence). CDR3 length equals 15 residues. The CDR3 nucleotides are TGTGCCAGTAGGGAGGGACAGTCCTCCTACAATGAGCAGTTCTTC. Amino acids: CASREGQSSYNEQFF.

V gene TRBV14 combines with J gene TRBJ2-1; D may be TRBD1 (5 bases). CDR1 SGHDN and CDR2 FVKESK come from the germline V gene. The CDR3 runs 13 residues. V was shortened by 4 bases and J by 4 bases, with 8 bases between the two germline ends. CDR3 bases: TGTGCCAGCAGCCGGTCAGGGTACAATGAGCAGTTCTTC. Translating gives CASSRSGYNEQFF. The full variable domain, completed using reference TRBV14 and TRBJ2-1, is EAGVTQFPSHSVIEKGQTVTLRCDPISGHDNLYWYRRVMGKEIKFLLHFVKESKQDESGMPNNRFLAERTGGTYSTLKVQPAELEDSGVYFCASSRSGYNEQFFGPGTRLTVL.

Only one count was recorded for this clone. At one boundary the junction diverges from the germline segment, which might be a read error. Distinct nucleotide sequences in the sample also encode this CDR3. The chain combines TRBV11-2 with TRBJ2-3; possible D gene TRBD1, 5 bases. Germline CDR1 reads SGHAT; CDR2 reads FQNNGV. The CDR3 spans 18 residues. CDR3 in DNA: TGTGCCAGTAGCTCCCTAAAGGGGCTACCTCCTAGCACAGATACGCAGTATTTT. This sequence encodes CASSSLKGLPPSTDTQYF.

The CDR3 spells CASSLFLAGAGSSYEQYF. For the CDR3, the DNA is TGCGCCAGCAGCTTGTTTCTAGCGGGGGCCGGTAGCTCCTACGAGCAGTACTTC. V usage is TRBV5-1 and J usage is TRBJ2-7; 10 bases fit TRBD2. Per the germline V gene, CDR1 is SGHRS and CDR2 is YFSETQ. With V trimmed by 1 base and J by 0 bases, 10 bases remained unmatched. The CDR3 is 18 residues long.

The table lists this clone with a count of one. The CDR3 is CASSLYTGTDTQYF. CDR3 sequence (DNA): TGTGCCAGCAGCCTATACACAGGGACCGATACGCAGTATTTT. The V and J genes are TRBV11-1 and TRBJ2-3; possibly TRBD1 for D (6 bases). From germline, CDR1 is SGHAT and CDR2 FQDESV (reference sequence). The CDR3 length is 14 residues. The ends were cut back, 5 bases at V and 6 bases at J, with 15 bases in the middle.

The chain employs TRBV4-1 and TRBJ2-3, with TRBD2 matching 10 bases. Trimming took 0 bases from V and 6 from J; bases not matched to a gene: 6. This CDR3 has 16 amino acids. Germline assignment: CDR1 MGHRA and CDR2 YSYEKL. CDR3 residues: CASSQDIASGGDTQYF. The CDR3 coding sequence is TGCGCCAGCAGCCAAGATATTGCTAGCGGGGGCGATACGCAGTATTTT.

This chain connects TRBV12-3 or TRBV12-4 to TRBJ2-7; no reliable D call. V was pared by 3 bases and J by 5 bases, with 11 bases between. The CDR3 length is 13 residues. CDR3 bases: TGTGCCAGCAGTTTTTTGGGTAGTCACGAGCAGTACTTC. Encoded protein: CASSFLGSHEQYF.

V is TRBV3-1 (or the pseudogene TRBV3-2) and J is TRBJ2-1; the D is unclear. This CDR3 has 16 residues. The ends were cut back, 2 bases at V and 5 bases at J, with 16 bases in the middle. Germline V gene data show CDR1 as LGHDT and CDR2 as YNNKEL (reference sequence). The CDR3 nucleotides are TGTGCCAGCAGCCAAAGGAACACTGGTGATCACAATGAGCAGTTCTTC. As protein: CASSQRNTGDHNEQFF.

The CDR3: CASGQLRTDTQYF. The CDR3 DNA reads as TGTGCCAGCGGACAGCTCCGCACAGATACGCAGTATTTT. The chain carries TRBV6-5 and TRBJ2-3, with D perhaps matching TRBD1 (6 bases). This CDR3 has 13 amino acids. The V end was cut by 8 bases, the J end by 1 base, with 10 bases between. Germline V CDR1 and CDR2: MNHEY, SVGAGI.